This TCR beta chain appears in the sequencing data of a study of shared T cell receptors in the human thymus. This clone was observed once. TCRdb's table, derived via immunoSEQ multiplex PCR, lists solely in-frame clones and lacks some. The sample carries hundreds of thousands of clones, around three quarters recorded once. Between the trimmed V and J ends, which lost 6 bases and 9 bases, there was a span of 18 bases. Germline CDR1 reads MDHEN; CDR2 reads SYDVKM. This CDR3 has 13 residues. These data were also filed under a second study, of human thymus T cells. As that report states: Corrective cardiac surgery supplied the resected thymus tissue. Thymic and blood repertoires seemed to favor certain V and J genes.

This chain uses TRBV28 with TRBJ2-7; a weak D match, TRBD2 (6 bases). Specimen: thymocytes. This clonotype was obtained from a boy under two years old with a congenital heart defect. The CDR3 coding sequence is TGTGCCAGCAGGGCGGGGACCCTCCTTAGGCAGTACTTC. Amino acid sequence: CASRAGTLLRQYF.